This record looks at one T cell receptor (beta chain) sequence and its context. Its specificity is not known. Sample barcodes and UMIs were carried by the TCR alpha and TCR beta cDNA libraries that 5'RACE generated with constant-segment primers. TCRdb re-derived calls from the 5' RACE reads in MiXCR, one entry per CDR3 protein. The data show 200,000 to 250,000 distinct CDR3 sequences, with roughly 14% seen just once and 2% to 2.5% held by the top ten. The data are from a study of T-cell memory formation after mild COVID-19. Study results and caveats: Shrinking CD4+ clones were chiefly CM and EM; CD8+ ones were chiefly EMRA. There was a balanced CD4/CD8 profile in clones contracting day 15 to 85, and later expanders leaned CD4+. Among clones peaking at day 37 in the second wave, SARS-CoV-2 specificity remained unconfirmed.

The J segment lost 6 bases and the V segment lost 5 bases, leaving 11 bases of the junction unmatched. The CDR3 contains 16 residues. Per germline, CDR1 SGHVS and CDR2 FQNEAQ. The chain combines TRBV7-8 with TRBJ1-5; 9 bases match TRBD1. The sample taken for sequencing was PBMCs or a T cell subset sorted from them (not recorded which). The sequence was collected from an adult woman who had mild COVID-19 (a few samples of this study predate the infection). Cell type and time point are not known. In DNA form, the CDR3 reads TGTGCCAGCAGCCCCCTGAGGGGACAGGGCTTTCAGCCCCAGCATTTT. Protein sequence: CASSPLRGQGFQPQHF.